This paragraph covers one T cell receptor beta chain sequence. This clone was recorded once. Its antigen remains undetermined. Base qualities are not provided; no much larger clone lies one nucleotide away. Each collaborating institution followed its own protocols to collect whole blood in K2EDTA tubes. For TCRbeta analysis, collaborator samples were shipped as frozen whole blood, as isolated PBMCs, or as DNA extracted from either sample type. The data stem from a study of blood T cell repertoires in COVID-19 (dated by TCRdb to between 2020 and 2021). Looking at the study overall: The collaborator samples originated in the United States, Italy and Spain and spanned the acute and convalescent phases of COVID-19. The material from the prospective study consisted of cDNA or gDNA derived from T cells, B-cell-depleted T cells, or PBMCs. Deeply sampled blood TCRbeta repertoires from subjects exposed to, actively infected with, or recovered from COVID-19 were included in the dataset. The repertoires were released in a freely available public database intended as a resource for research on the immune response to SARS-CoV-2. The samples were drawn from the first 160 participants of the ongoing ImmuneRACE study and from 1,200 or so subjects provided by 6 global collaborators. A de-identified subject ID, COVID-19 status, age in years and sex were almost always included in the sample metadata. HLA class I and class II types, where available, came from metadata supplied by the sample provider rather than from assay-based typing.

TCRbeta CDR3 regions were amplified from genomic DNA by means of the immunoSEQ Assay, a bias-controlled multiplex PCR. In the source study's methods: The number of nucleated cells in each sample was estimated by amplification of reference gene primers within the assay. To quantify the absolute abundance of each unique TCRbeta CDR3 rearrangement, sequence reads were collapsed and filtered. Productive Simpson clonality was computed per sample as the square root of Simpson's diversity index over productive rearrangements. The table was pulled from immuneACCESS by TCRdb, which kept in-frame rearrangements only. Such tables lose some clones; where checked, under half of the loss comes from unresolved V genes, and the rest has no known cause. V and J calls plus clone size are reproduced from that table; the DNA served to infer D and trimming. Within this sample are roughly 120,000 clones, with about 85% of them counted one time only. The ten largest make up around 1.9% of the sample.

Results the study describes overall, beyond this receptor: The amount of clinical and demographic metadata varied by source and participant and was provided uncurated.

There are 16 amino acids in the CDR3, from cysteine to phenylalanine inclusive. The kept DNA is CDR3 alone, 48 bases in frame from the first base. Trimming costs V 0 bases and J 0 bases, and their ends lie 9 bases apart. CDR1 and CDR2 (SGHRS, YFSETQ) derive from the germline V gene. The V and J genes are TRBV5-1 and TRBJ1-4; a weak D assignment points to TRBD1 (5 bases agree). Sequencing was done on a sample of peripheral blood. The clonotype comes from a man in his 70s with acute or convalescent COVID-19. The nucleotides are TGCGCCAGCAGCTTGGGACAGATTGCAACTAATGAAAAACTGTTTTTT. This gives the protein CASSLGQIATNEKLFF.